The 5 T cell receptor beta chains given below trace back to one sample, sequenced in a study of technical replicates of blood from a few donors. The data were produced by immunoSEQ multiplex PCR, yet TCRdb's version contains in-frame clones alone and is incomplete. The table lists under 100,000 clones, 94% of them singletons. The sample was T cells isolated from PBMCs. These receptors originate from a human donor in good health.

A single count supports this clone. The V gene is TRBV6-4, the J gene TRBJ2-2; 12 nucleotides line up with TRBD2. V was pared by 6 bases and J by 1 base, with 9 bases of the junction left unmatched. CDR1 MRHNA and CDR2 SNTAGT come from the germline V gene. The CDR3 spans 18 residues. The CDR3 coding sequence is TGTGCCAGCAGCTTAAAGACTAGCGGGAGATGGAACACCGGGGAGCTGTTTTTT. Translation: CASSLKTSGRWNTGELFF.

The chain's CDR3 is CASSYSSDSSYEQYF. CDR3 sequence (DNA): TGTGCCAGCAGTTACTCTTCCGACAGCTCCTACGAGCAGTACTTC. The V gene is TRBV6-6, the J gene TRBJ2-7, with TRBD1 as a possible D gene (5 bases). V lost 0 bases and J lost 0, with 9 bases in between. The germline V gene encodes CDR1 MNHNY and CDR2 SVGAGI (reference sequence). CDR3 length: 15 amino acids.

CDR3 coding DNA: TGTGCCAGCAGCCCTCTCGTGGGGGGAGAGACCCAGTACTTC. It specifies CASSPLVGGETQYF. The chain employs TRBV11-3 and TRBJ2-5; perhaps TRBD2 as D (6 bases). The CDR3 contains 14 residues. V lost 5 bases to trimming and J lost 4 bases, with 14 bases between them. Per germline, CDR1 SGHNT and CDR2 YENEEA. Variable domain in full (rest from reference TRBV11-3 and TRBJ2-5): EAGVVQSPRYKIIEKKQPVAFWCNPISGHNTLYWYLQNLGQGPELLIRYENEEAVDDSQLPKDRFSAERLKGVDSTLKIQPAELGDSAVYLCASSPLVGGETQYFGPGTRLLVL.

This CDR3 reads CATSTLAANTEAFF. CDR3 nucleotides: TGTGCCACCAGCACTCTAGCAGCGAACACTGAAGCTTTCTTT. This sequence joins TRBV15 and TRBJ1-1; D not resolved. Germline-derived CDR1 and CDR2 are LNHNV and YYDKDF (reference sequence). V was trimmed by 4 bases and J by 1 base, leaving 10 bases between them. The CDR3 loop spans 14 amino acids. Looking up the rest from reference TRBV15 and TRBJ1-1 gives the full variable domain: DAMVIQNPRYQVTQFGKPVTLSCSQTLNHNVMYWYQQKSSQAPKLLFHYYDKDFNNEADTPDNFQSRRPNTSFCFLDIRSPGLGDTAMYLCATSTLAANTEAFFGQGTRLTVV.

V is TRBV10-3 and J is TRBJ2-1; the match to TRBD1 covers 8 bases. With V trimmed by 7 bases and J by 8 bases, 7 bases remained unmatched. The CDR3 runs 13 residues. In germline, CDR1 is ENHRY, CDR2 SYGVKD. CDR3 amino acids: CAINRDRTDEQFF. CDR3 nucleotides: TGTGCCATCAACCGGGACAGGACGGATGAGCAGTTCTTC.